The 16 T cell receptor beta chains reported below all come from one sample, sequenced in a study of blood T cell repertoires in COVID-19. Produced via immunoSEQ multiplex PCR; TCRdb's table is partial and in-frame only. Of approximately 180,000 clones listed, 75% to 85% were seen once; the top ten hold 15%. The sequenced sample consisted of PBMCs or T cells enriched from blood (not recorded which). Every receptor here comes from a man aged 50-60 years who had recovered from COVID-19.

The V call is TRBV9, the J call TRBJ2-2; D is undetermined. The CDR3 loop spans 13 amino acids. V was clipped by 5 bases and J by 0 bases, with 5 bases between them. Germline CDR1 and CDR2: SGDLS and YYNGEE. The CDR3 bases are TGTGCCAGCAGGGCCACGAACACCGGGGAGCTGTTTTTT. Translating gives CASRATNTGELFF.

Concerning this clone: Other DNA sequences in the sample encode the same CDR3. The rearrangement uses TRBV5-1 and TRBJ2-3; 7 nucleotides agree with TRBD2. This CDR3 has 14 residues. V shed 0 bases, J shed 3 bases, and the junction held 1 base outside the gene matches. In germline, CDR1 is SGHRS, CDR2 YFSETQ. CDR3 sequence reads: CASSLGGGTDTQYF. The DNA of the CDR3 is TGCGCCAGCAGCTTGGGCGGGGGAACAGATACGCAGTATTTT.

The chain uses TRBV6-5 and TRBJ2-3, with 8 nucleotides matching TRBD1. Unmatched junction bases numbered 9, after V lost 3 bases and J lost 4 bases. CDR3 length: 16 residues. Germline-derived CDR1 and CDR2 are MNHEY and SVGAGI. CDR3 DNA sequence: TGTGCCAGCAGTTATAGTGGACAGGGTTTGGCAGATACGCAGTATTTT. Amino acids: CASSYSGQGLADTQYF.

The V call is TRBV9, the J call TRBJ2-7; 12 bases align to TRBD1. Germline assignment: CDR1 SGDLS and CDR2 YYNGEE. After removal of 3 bases from V and 7 bases from J, the junction contained 8 bases not matched to a gene. This CDR3 is built from 15 residues. The CDR3 bases are TGTGCCAGCAGCGCGCCGGGACAGGGGGCGAGTGAGCAGTACTTC. Its translation is CASSAPGQGASEQYF.

The V gene is TRBV9, the J gene TRBJ1-1; maybe TRBD1 (6 bases). Per the germline V gene, CDR1 is SGDLS and CDR2 is YYNGEE. CDR3 length equals 15 residues. V lost 4 bases to trimming and J lost 4 bases, with 17 bases between them. Here the CDR3 reads CASSPRQVGPTEAFF. In DNA, the CDR3 is TGTGCCAGCAGCCCACGACAGGTGGGTCCCACTGAAGCTTTCTTT.

The rearrangement joins TRBV11-2 to TRBJ2-5, with 8 bases matching TRBD2. V lost 2 bases and J lost 2; bases outside the gene matches: 1. The length of the CDR3 is 14 residues. Germline CDR1 reads SGHAT; CDR2 reads FQNNGV. The CDR3 DNA reads as TGTGCCAGCAGCTTATTAGCGGGGCAAGAGACCCAGTACTTC. Amino acid sequence: CASSLLAGQETQYF.

This chain links TRBV28 with TRBJ1-2; TRBD1 matches 7 bases. This CDR3 region has 15 residues. Germline V gene data show CDR1 as MDHEN and CDR2 as SYDVKM. V shed 3 bases and J 6 bases; nucleotides not matched to a gene: 10. CDR3 region: CASSLTGSTGNGYTF. CDR3 DNA sequence: TGTGCCAGCAGTTTGACAGGGAGTACTGGAAATGGCTACACCTTC.

The chain links TRBV24-1 to TRBJ2-2; possible D gene TRBD2, 6 bases. Germline-derived CDR1 and CDR2 are KGHDR and SFDVKD. V lost 5 bases to trimming and J lost 8 bases, with 20 bases between them. CDR3 length: 16 residues. The CDR3 sequence is CATSAAGEVRPGELFF. The CDR3 region has the DNA TGTGCCACCAGTGCCGCTGGGGAGGTGAGACCTGGGGAGCTGTTTTTT.

With regard to this clone: Mismatch with germline at one junction end may stem from a read error. This chain joins TRBV6-2 or TRBV6-3 and TRBJ2-1; no clear D gene. This CDR3 contains 12 residues. CDR1 MNHEY and CDR2 SVGEGT come from the germline V gene. The CDR3 DNA follows: TGTGCCAGCAGTAACTCCATCAATGAGCAGTTCTTC. Translated: CASSNSINEQFF.

J is TRBJ2-3 and V is TRBV7-6; 8 positions agree with TRBD1. The trim removed 1 base at V and 5 bases at J, leaving 14 bases unmatched. Germline V CDR1 and CDR2: SGHVS, FNYEAQ. This CDR3 region has 18 residues. The CDR3 here is CASSLDPFGQGFGDTQYF. DNA of the CDR3: TGTGCCAGCAGCTTAGACCCCTTTGGACAGGGATTCGGAGATACGCAGTATTTT.

CDR3 sequence (DNA): TGTGCCAGCAGCTTAGCAGCGGATCAGCCCCAGCATTTT. Amino acids: CASSLAADQPQHF. The chain couples TRBV7-8 to TRBJ1-5; unclear D gene. This CDR3 has 13 amino acids. Germline values: CDR1 SGHVS, CDR2 FQNEAQ. V shed 0 bases and J shed 5 bases, with 5 bases lying between them.

The chain links TRBV30 to TRBJ1-5, with 9 positions matching TRBD1. The V gene end was trimmed by 1 base and the J gene end by 9 bases; junction bases not matched to a gene: 7. The germline gives CDR1 GTSNPN, CDR2 SVGIG (reference sequence). The CDR3 length is 14 residues. The CDR3 DNA follows: TGTGCCTGGAGTGGAGGACAGGGGTATCGGCCCCAGCATTTT. Residues: CAWSGGQGYRPQHF.

The chain couples TRBV4-2 to TRBJ1-5, with D possibly TRBD1 on 5 matching bases. CDR3 size: 15 residues. Trimming stripped 1 base from V and 3 bases from J, with 10 bases between. The germline gives CDR1 LGHNA, CDR2 YNFKEQ. In DNA, the CDR3 is TGTGCCAGCAGCCAAGGACAGTTCACCAATCAGCCCCAGCATTTT. It is translated as CASSQGQFTNQPQHF.

The genes are TRBV5-8 and TRBJ1-1; D ambiguous. The CDR3 spans 15 residues. CDR1 is SGHTS and CDR2 is YDEGEE in the germline V gene. V lost 1 base and J 6 bases, leaving 16 bases between the germline ends. In nucleotides, the CDR3 is TGTGCCAGCAGCTTGTGGGAAAACCCGCGGGCTGAAGCTTTCTTT. Encoded protein: CASSLWENPRAEAFF.

This clone was recorded a few times. The chain has TRBV19 and TRBJ1-2; possibly TRBD1 for D (5 bases). Germline values: CDR1 LNHDA, CDR2 SQIVND (reference sequence). The V and J ends lost 5 bases and 6 bases respectively, with 16 bases between them. This CDR3 has 14 amino acids. Here the CDR3 DNA reads TGTGCCAGTAGTCCCCGGGGGGGGGACCATGGCTACACCTTC. This sequence encodes CASSPRGGDHGYTF.

The rearrangement links TRBV7-2 to TRBJ1-3, with D tentatively TRBD1 (5 bases). CDR3 length equals 14 residues. V lost 6 bases, J lost 2 bases, and 11 bases lay in between. Looked up from germline, CDR1 is SGHTA and CDR2 is FQGNSA. For the CDR3, the DNA is TGTGCCAGCAGTCAGGCAGGGACTGGAAACACCATATATTTT. As protein: CASSQAGTGNTIYF.